This TCR beta chain was recorded in a study of shared clonotypes between healthy human individuals. About the research overall: Three plates were used per donor for CD4 naive, three for CD4 memory, two for CD8 naive and one for CD8 memory.

A word on this clone: No antigen is known for it.

Study results and limitations: Lower generation probabilities were found for non-shared clonotypes than for those shared by all four donors. Owing to a small donor count, the genetic and exposure-history diversity represented was limited.

The sorted-subset replicate PCRs were given 150 to 200 ng DNA, which is some 29,000 T cell genomes. Generated by immunoSEQ multiplex PCR, the TCRdb table keeps only in-frame clones and is missing some. This table has some 1.1 million clones, roughly 77% appearing once. Germline V gene sequence: CDR1 SGDLS, CDR2 YYNGEE. The ends lost 3 bases at V and 8 bases at J; junction bases unmatched: 5. The CDR3 spans 13 residues. The sample was memory CD4+ T cells from PBMCs. The subset: CD45RA-negative fraction. This chain joins TRBV9 and TRBJ1-1; 9 positions match TRBD1. The TCR sequence derives from a man aged 18 to 29 in good health. Some clones in this sample may be carry-over from other donors' samples. CDR3 nucleotides: TGTGCCAGCAGCGGCCGGGACAGGGCGGAAGCTTTCTTT. It encodes CASSGRDRAEAFF.